Sequencing of this TCR beta chain was carried out in a study of T cells in Graves' hyperthyroidism and ophthalmopathy. This clonotype was recorded many times. CDR3 size: 16 residues. Germline assignment: CDR1 SGHVS and CDR2 FNYEAQ. V was clipped by 5 bases and J by 2 bases, with 19 bases between them. RNA transcripts served as the template for amplifying TCR beta CDR3 regions. A first-round RT-PCR of the TCR CDR3 used the HTBI primer set. TCRdb itself ran the multiplex PCR reads through MiXCR, one entry per CDR3 protein. The table lists around 600,000 distinct CDR3 sequences, approximately 15% of them singletons.

This chain links TRBV7-6 with TRBJ2-7, with TRBD2 as a possible D gene (7 bases). The sequencing sample was made of blood. The sequence came from a woman aged 25 to 39 with Graves' hyperthyroidism. The DNA of the CDR3 is TGTGCCAGCAGCAAAGAAAGAGGGGGGAGGGCCTACGAGCAGTACTTC. Protein: CASSKERGGRAYEQYF.